This entry lists 8 T cell receptor beta chains sequenced from one sample in a study of blood T cell repertoires in COVID-19. Produced via immunoSEQ multiplex PCR; TCRdb's table is partial and in-frame only. The sample lists some 120,000 clones, roughly 88% occurring once. The sequencing input was peripheral blood. These receptor sequences come from a man aged 45 to 65 with acute or convalescent COVID-19.

CDR3 residues: CAWKGVGTAGETQYF. In DNA form, the CDR3 reads TGTGCCTGGAAGGGGGTTGGGACAGCAGGAGAGACCCAGTACTTC. The chain recombines TRBV30 with TRBJ2-5; TRBD1 matches 7 bases. With V trimmed by 4 bases and J by 4 bases, 12 bases remained unmatched. The CDR3 extends over 15 amino acids. CDR1 is GTSNPN, CDR2 SVGIG, per germline (reference sequence).

The chain uses TRBV7-8 and TRBJ2-7, with 7 bases aligning to TRBD2. The ends lost 6 bases at V and 3 bases at J; junction bases unmatched: 11. The germline CDR1 and CDR2 sequences are SGHVS and FQNEAQ. This CDR3 contains 15 residues. DNA for the CDR3: TGTGCCAGCAGTCACTCCGGGACTACTAACTACGAGCAGTACTTC. As protein: CASSHSGTTNYEQYF.

This sequence joins TRBV2 and TRBJ2-1, with 10 positions matching TRBD2. This CDR3 has 14 amino acids. Trimming took 7 bases from V and 6 from J; bases not matched to a gene: 6. The germline V gene has CDR1 SNHLY and CDR2 FYNNEI. CDR3 nucleotide sequence: TGTGCCAGCACCGAGCGGGAGGGGGGCAATGAGCAGTTCTTC. Translated: CASTEREGGNEQFF.

The chain joins TRBV7-9 to TRBJ1-2, with a possible D match to TRBD1 (5 bases). CDR1 is SEHNR and CDR2 is FQNEAQ in the germline V gene (reference sequence). The V gene lost 1 base and the J gene lost 6 bases, with 9 bases spanning the gap. The CDR3 is made up of 13 amino acids. Written as DNA, the CDR3 is TGTGCCAGCAGCTTAGGTTCGGGGGATGGCTACACCTTC. It is translated as CASSLGSGDGYTF.

The chain combines TRBV10-1 with TRBJ1-1; D not resolved. The germline CDR1 and CDR2 sequences are WNHNN and SYGVQD (reference sequence). The ends were cut back, 4 bases at V and 4 bases at J, with 10 bases in the middle. This CDR3 contains 13 residues. CDR3: CASSVGSSTEAFF. Written as DNA, the CDR3 is TGCGCCAGCAGTGTGGGGAGTAGCACTGAAGCTTTCTTT.

The rearrangement links TRBV7-8 to TRBJ2-7, with 8 nucleotides matching TRBD2. This CDR3 has 15 residues. Germline CDR1 SGHVS, CDR2 FQNEAQ. J was trimmed by 2 bases and V by 1 base; bases with no gene match: 4. The CDR3 DNA follows: TGTGCCAGCAGCTTAGATCTAGCGGGTACCTACGAGCAGTACTTC. This codes for CASSLDLAGTYEQYF.

V and J are TRBV11-2 and TRBJ2-5, with 11 bases that match TRBD2. V shed 5 bases and J 2 bases; nucleotides not matched to a gene: 4. The CDR3 is 15 residues long. CDR1 is SGHAT, CDR2 FQNNGV, per germline. CDR3 residues: CASSVTSGDQETQYF. The CDR3 DNA is TGTGCCAGCAGCGTGACTAGCGGGGATCAAGAGACCCAGTACTTC.

In this sample, this clone turned up a few times. This chain uses TRBV2 with TRBJ2-5; D is unclear. Per germline, CDR1 SNHLY and CDR2 FYNNEI. Deletions cut 6 bases from V and 1 base from J, with 6 bases between. The CDR3 is 12 amino acids. The CDR3 DNA is TGTGCCAGCAGAAAGCGCCAAGAGACCCAGTACTTC. Its translation: CASRKRQETQYF.